This is a list of T cell receptor beta chains from one sample in a study of regulatory T cells in long-lasting Graves disease. One entry per CDR3 protein, called by TCRdb with MiXCR from the multiplex PCR reads. The data show approximately 400,000 distinct CDR3 sequences, over 14% seen once. This same sample was also part of a study on T cells in Graves' hyperthyroidism and ophthalmopathy.

This specimen was peripheral blood mononuclear cells (PBMCs), taken at new diagnosis, from a patient treated with antithyroid drugs. These receptors were collected from a woman aged 40 to 55 with Graves disease. The conserved cysteine and the conserved F or W are not part of the CDR3 here. A D gene is named only where the DNA matches it firmly. Expanded clones get a size class; other rows say once, few or many, or leave the size out.

NA	TRBV25-1	few	TRBJ2-4	ASSAPGGGGKNIQY
TRBD2	TRBV19	few	TRBJ2-7	ASSLIAGGSYEQY
NA	TRBV9	NA	TRBJ2-7	ASSVGDLGYEQY
TRBD1	TRBV20-1	NA	TRBJ1-2	SARETRTGRRPYGYT
NA	TRBV11-3	many	TRBJ2-3	ASTRAVDTQY
NA	TRBV24-1	NA	TRBJ2-2	ATSDFRGNAAITGELF
NA	TRBV20-1	NA	TRBJ2-5	SATPTSGQETQY
TRBD2	TRBV20-1	many	TRBJ2-1	SAIARGDEQF
NA	TRBV6-5	NA	TRBJ2-7	ASSYEPPGEQY
NA	TRBV19	few	TRBJ2-5	AAGQYQETQY
TRBD1	TRBV7-2	NA	TRBJ2-7	ASSSGRDRGYEQY
TRBD1	TRBV18	few	TRBJ2-1	ASSKVGTGTNEQF
NA	TRBV6-5	many	TRBJ2-1	ASSLETDEQF
NA	TRBV7-9	many	TRBJ2-7	ASSLGAGGQY
TRBD1	TRBV5-1	few	TRBJ2-7	ASSPPDRGYEQY
TRBD1	TRBV10-3	many	TRBJ1-2	AISETGQNYGYT
TRBD2	TRBV28	few	TRBJ2-1	ASSPKWTSGNYDEQF
NA	TRBV4-3	NA	TRBJ2-7	ASSQDWGSGYEQY
NA	TRBV6-2/TRBV6-3	many	TRBJ2-1	ASSYQPGLGDNEQF
NA	TRBV5-1	many	TRBJ2-1	ASMGNSYNEQF
NA	TRBV20-1	few	TRBJ2-7	SARTSYEQY
NA	TRBV12-3/TRBV12-4	many	TRBJ2-5	ASSSGVETQY
NA	TRBV19	many	TRBJ1-1	ASSIGRGKGGNTEAF
TRBD2	TRBV19	many	TRBJ2-6	ASSFRLAGGSGANVLT
NA	TRBV20-1	NA	TRBJ2-1	SAHKGGGTYNEQF
NA	TRBV29-1	few	TRBJ2-1	SVWTSYNEQF
NA	TRBV6-1	few	TRBJ2-6	ASSYWGISGANVLT
NA	TRBV10-3	few	TRBJ2-6	AIQTSGANVLT
TRBD2	TRBV19	NA	TRBJ2-1	ASGSLAGRNEQF
NA	TRBV9	few	TRBJ2-3	ASSTGQFGGDTQY
NA	TRBV6-1	few	TRBJ2-7	ASSRPGAFEQY